One sample yielded the 5 T cell receptor beta chains listed below, sequenced in a study of shared clonotypes between healthy human individuals. Only in-frame clones appear in the TCRdb table, and some are missing; sequencing was by immunoSEQ multiplex PCR. This table holds approximately 940,000 clones, less than 85% found once. Specimen: memory CD4+ T cells sorted from blood. The subset: CD45RA-negative fraction. The receptors were sampled from a man aged 18 to 29 in good health.

This clone came up a few times. This sequence joins TRBV4-1 and TRBJ1-5; D is ambiguous. CDR3 length equals 15 residues. Germline V gene sequence: CDR1 MGHRA, CDR2 YSYEKL. The V end was cut by 1 base, the J end by 6 bases, with 13 bases between. The CDR3 loop is CASSQGAVLGQPQHF. The DNA for the CDR3 is TGCGCCAGCAGCCAAGGGGCCGTCCTAGGTCAGCCCCAGCATTTT.

The chain joins TRBV11-2 to TRBJ2-7, with D hard to call. Germline V gene sequence: CDR1 SGHAT, CDR2 FQNNGV. Trimming cost V 2 bases and J 3 bases, with 11 bases left between them. The CDR3 runs 14 residues. CDR3 loop: CASSLMMSGYEQYF. The CDR3 DNA sequence: TGTGCCAGCAGCTTAATGATGTCGGGCTACGAGCAGTACTTC.

The rearrangement uses TRBV7-2 and TRBJ2-3, with D possibly being TRBD1 or TRBD2 (5 bases each). The CDR3 covers 14 residues. Between the trimmed V and J ends, which lost 2 bases and 3 bases, there was a span of 9 bases. Germline V lookup: CDR1 SGHTA, CDR2 FQGNSA. In DNA form, the CDR3 reads TGTGCCAGCAGCTTATTTGGGGGAACAGATACGCAGTATTTT. Protein product: CASSLFGGTDTQYF.

V gene TRBV19 combines with J gene TRBJ1-1; the match to TRBD1 covers 9 bases. The V gene's germline CDR1 is LNHDA and CDR2 SQIVND (reference sequence). After removal of 7 bases from V and 11 bases from J, the junction contained 8 bases not matched to a gene. This CDR3 contains 12 residues. The CDR3 loop is CASTIGTGTAFF. CDR3 nucleotides: TGTGCCAGTACCATCGGGACAGGGACGGCTTTCTTT.

This rearrangement joins TRBV19 to TRBJ1-1; 7 positions match TRBD1. J gave up 1 base and V 6 bases, and 8 bases lay outside the gene matches. Per germline, CDR1 LNHDA and CDR2 SQIVND (reference sequence). The CDR3 contains 15 residues. The CDR3 sequence is CASRSDRTQNTEAFF. In DNA, the CDR3 is TGTGCCAGTAGGTCGGACAGGACTCAGAACACTGAAGCTTTCTTT.